The 8 T cell receptor beta chains below were found in one sample sequenced in a study of T cells after yellow fever vaccination. One entry per CDR3 protein, called by TCRdb with MiXCR from the 5' RACE reads. Of 400,000 to 450,000 distinct CDR3 sequences detected, around 20% appear once; the ten largest clones hold over 15%. The sample consisted of PBMCs, taken before the yellow fever booster vaccination. All receptors come from a man in his late teens or twenties who received the YFV17D yellow fever vaccine.

This chain connects TRBV29-1 to TRBJ2-3, with a weak D call TRBD1 (6 bases). The V and J ends lost 2 bases and 2 bases respectively, with 11 bases between them. There are 14 residues in the CDR3. The germline V gene encodes CDR1 SQVTM and CDR2 ANQGSEA. The CDR3 coding sequence is TGCAGCGTTGAATTGGGGGCGGACACAGATACGCAGTATTTT. The encoded protein is CSVELGADTDTQYF.

This sequence joins TRBV7-9 and TRBJ1-2; D is possibly TRBD1 (6 bases). V gave up 4 bases and J gave up 8 bases, with 14 bases separating them. CDR3 length: 13 amino acids. The V gene's germline CDR1 is SEHNR and CDR2 FQNEAQ (reference sequence). CDR3 in amino acids: CASSWGPGRGYTF. In nucleotides, the CDR3 is TGTGCCAGCAGCTGGGGGCCAGGACGGGGCTACACCTTC.

To note about this clonotype: The junction departs from germline at one end; a sequencing error may be responsible. J is TRBJ1-1 and V is TRBV7-2; D gene unclear. CDR1 is SGHTA, CDR2 FQGNSA, per germline. This CDR3 spans 14 amino acids. The CDR3 coding sequence is TGTGCCAGCACCCGTCCCCCGCTGAACACTGATGCTTTCTTT. Its protein product is CASTRPPLNTDAFF.

This clonotype has more than one count but fewer than ten. J is TRBJ2-2 and V is TRBV6-5; D assignment may be TRBD1 or TRBD2 (5 bases each). The V end was cut by 10 bases, the J end by 10 bases, with 13 bases between. The CDR3 contains 11 residues. Germline CDR1 reads MNHEY; CDR2 reads SVGAGI. The CDR3: CATTLGVELFF. DNA for the CDR3: TGTGCCACCACCTTGGGGGTGGAGCTGTTTTTT.

This clonotype was detected only a few times. The chain recombines TRBV4-1 with TRBJ2-3, with 9 bases that match TRBD1. CDR1 is MGHRA and CDR2 is YSYEKL in the germline V gene. The ends lost 2 bases at V and 4 bases at J; junction bases unmatched: 7. This CDR3 contains 16 residues. The CDR3 coding sequence is TGCGCCAGCAGCCAAAGGGGGGGACAGGGTCCAGATACGCAGTATTTT. Translation: CASSQRGGQGPDTQYF.

This clonotype was detected many times. This chain links TRBV6-5 with TRBJ2-3, with 10 bases fitting TRBD2. The CDR3 length is 17 residues. Germline V gene data show CDR1 as MNHEY and CDR2 as SVGAGI. With 5 bases clipped from V and 2 bases from J, the junction kept 10 bases outside the gene matches. CDR3 sequence: CASSTASLAGVTDTQYF. CDR3 nucleotides: TGTGCCAGCAGTACGGCCTCTCTAGCGGGGGTCACAGATACGCAGTATTTT.

This clonotype was observed a handful of times. The J gene is TRBJ2-1, the V gene TRBV5-6; weak D call: TRBD2 (6 bases). This CDR3 has 11 residues. Germline V lookup: CDR1 SGHDT, CDR2 YYEEEE. Trimming shortened V by 5 bases and J by 12 bases, and 12 bases separated the two germline ends. The CDR3 here is CASSTSSGQFF. CDR3 DNA: TGTGCCAGCAGTACTAGCTCAGGGCAGTTCTTC.

This clonotype was picked up a small number of times. The rearrangement joins TRBV29-1 to TRBJ2-3, with D possibly being TRBD1 (6 bases). The CDR3 has 13 residues. The germline CDR1 and CDR2 sequences are SQVTM and ANQGSEA. Trimming stripped 2 bases from V and 4 bases from J, with 10 bases between. In DNA form, the CDR3 reads TGCAGCGTTGAATGGGGGCATGCAGATACGCAGTATTTT. Translated, it gives CSVEWGHADTQYF.